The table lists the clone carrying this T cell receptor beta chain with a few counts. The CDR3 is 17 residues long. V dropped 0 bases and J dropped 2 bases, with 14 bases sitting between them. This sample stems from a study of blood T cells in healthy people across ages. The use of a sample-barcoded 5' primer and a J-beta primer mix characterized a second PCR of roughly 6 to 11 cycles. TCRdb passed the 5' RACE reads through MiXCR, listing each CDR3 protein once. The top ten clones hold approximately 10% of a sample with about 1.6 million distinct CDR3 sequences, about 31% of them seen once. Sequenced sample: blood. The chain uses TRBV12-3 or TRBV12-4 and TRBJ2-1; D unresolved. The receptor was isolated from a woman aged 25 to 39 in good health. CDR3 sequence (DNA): TGTGCCAGCAGTTTAGCGCTTAAGGGTACCACCTACAATGAGCAGTTCTTC. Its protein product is CASSLALKGTTYNEQFF.